A selection of T cell receptor beta chains follows, all from one sample in a study of blood T cell repertoires in COVID-19. TCRdb keeps only in-frame clones here, not all; method: immunoSEQ multiplex PCR. In the table there are about 250,000 clones, around three quarters of which are singletons. Specimen: peripheral blood. Receptor source: a woman of 80 years or more with acute or convalescent COVID-19. Both conserved end residues are part of each CDR3. The D gene is left open where the match is weak. Clone size is stated in some rows and not others, as once, few, many or a class when expanded.

len	v_gene	j_gene	abundance	d_gene	CDR3aa	CDR3nt
15	TRBV4-2	TRBJ1-6	.	.	CASSQHGIHNSPLHF	TGTGCCAGCAGCCAGCACGGGATTCATAATTCACCCCTCCACTTT
15	TRBV5-1	TRBJ1-2	.	TRBD1	CASSSQSGTDDGYTF	TGCGCCAGCAGCTCCCAGTCGGGGACAGATGATGGCTACACCTTC
13	TRBV18	TRBJ1-6	.	.	CASQSGQNSPLHF	TGTGCCAGCCAGTCGGGACAAAATTCACCCCTCCACTTT
15	TRBV27	TRBJ1-1	.	TRBD1	CASSSSGTGNTEAFF	TGTGCCAGCAGTTCATCCGGGACAGGGAACACTGAAGCTTTCTTT
14	TRBV5-4	TRBJ2-1	.	.	CASSPRGIDNEQFF	TGTGCCAGCAGCCCAAGGGGGATCGACAATGAGCAGTTCTTC
15	TRBV5-1	TRBJ1-1	few	TRBD1	CASSLGTGVNTEAFF	TGCGCCAGCAGCTTAGGGACAGGGGTGAACACTGAAGCTTTCTTT
14	TRBV11-2	TRBJ1-2	.	TRBD1	CASSTGQGNYGYTF	TGTGCCAGCAGCACAGGACAGGGGAACTATGGCTACACCTTC
16	TRBV3-1/TRBV3-2	TRBJ2-3	.	TRBD2	CASSQVVTSGRDTQYF	TGTGCCAGCAGCCAAGTCGTCACTAGCGGGAGGGATACGCAGTATTTT
13	TRBV9	TRBJ2-5	.	.	CASSWGGPETQYF	TGTGCCAGCAGCTGGGGGGGCCCTGAGACCCAGTACTTC
15	TRBV19	TRBJ1-5	.	.	CASSPRNSGNQPQHF	TGTGCCAGTAGTCCACGTAATTCGGGCAATCAGCCCCAGCATTTT
16	TRBV14	TRBJ1-2	.	.	CASSQPGGAGNYGYTF	TGTGCCAGCAGCCAACCTGGGGGAGCGGGGAACTATGGCTACACCTTC
16	TRBV9	TRBJ2-3	once	TRBD1	CASSPRGDRLTDTQYF	TGTGCCAGCAGCCCGAGGGGGGACAGGCTTACAGATACGCAGTATTTT
12	TRBV7-9	TRBJ2-3	.	.	CASSPPTGTQYF	TGTGCCAGCAGCCCACCGACAGGAACGCAGTATTTT
15	TRBV19	TRBJ1-2	.	TRBD1	CASIQGTGRNYGYTF	TGTGCCAGTATACAAGGGACAGGGCGTAACTATGGCTACACCTTC
16	TRBV27	TRBJ1-4	.	.	CASSSRGISTNEKLFF	TGTGCCAGCAGTTCCCGGGGGATTTCAACTAATGAAAAACTGTTTTTT
17	TRBV19	TRBJ2-3	.	TRBD1	CASSRQGANPLTDTQYF	TGTGCCAGTTCGCGACAGGGAGCAAACCCCCTCACAGATACGCAGTATTTT
14	TRBV19	TRBJ2-3	.	.	CASRFSYSTDTQYF	TGTGCCAGCCGATTCTCCTACTCCACAGATACGCAGTATTTT
14	TRBV6-2/TRBV6-3	TRBJ1-4	many	TRBD1	CASSRRQGSEKLFF	TGTGCCAGCAGTCGCCGACAGGGGAGTGAAAAACTGTTTTTT
14	TRBV6-5	TRBJ2-7	once	TRBD1	CASSRQGSAYEQYF	TGTGCCAGCAGCCGACAGGGGTCGGCCTACGAGCAGTACTTC
13	TRBV11-1	TRBJ1-1	.	TRBD1	CAAIQTGGTEAFF	TGTGCCGCCATTCAGACAGGGGGCACTGAAGCTTTCTTT
14	TRBV9	TRBJ2-7	.	.	CASSLTGLSYEQYF	TGTGCCAGCAGCCTTACAGGGCTCTCCTACGAGCAGTACTTC
12	TRBV12-3/TRBV12-4	TRBJ2-5	.	.	CASSLREETQYF	TGTGCCAGCAGTTTACGAGAAGAGACCCAGTACTTC
14	TRBV15	TRBJ1-2	.	.	CATSRDQGFFGYTF	TGTGCCACCAGCAGAGACCAGGGGTTCTTTGGCTACACCTTC
16	TRBV5-6	TRBJ2-3	.	TRBD2	CASSPPPSGSADTQYF	TGTGCCAGCAGCCCCCCCCCTAGCGGGAGTGCAGATACGCAGTATTTT
14	TRBV6-5	TRBJ2-5	.	.	CASSYSDKQETQYF	TGTGCCAGCAGTTACTCGGACAAGCAAGAGACCCAGTACTTC
14	TRBV7-2	TRBJ2-7	few	TRBD1	CASSYGDRVYEQYF	TGTGCCAGCAGTTACGGGGACAGGGTCTACGAGCAGTACTTC
16	TRBV19	TRBJ1-5	.	.	CASMSEASLWSEPQHF	TGTGCCAGTATGTCGGAGGCTTCCCTTTGGTCGGAGCCCCAGCATTTT
15	TRBV5-1	TRBJ2-7	.	TRBD1	CASSLYRQGRYEQYF	TGCGCCAGCAGCTTGTACCGACAGGGTCGCTACGAGCAGTACTTC
14	TRBV5-6	TRBJ2-7	.	TRBD1	CASESTGAPYEQYF	TGTGCCAGCGAATCGACAGGGGCCCCCTACGAGCAGTACTTC
13	TRBV15	TRBJ2-1	.	.	CATSRDYYNEQFF	TGTGCCACCAGCAGAGATTACTACAATGAGCAGTTCTTC
17	TRBV3-1/TRBV3-2	TRBJ2-1	once	TRBD2	CASSFYPLAGGSNEQFF	TGTGCCAGCAGCTTCTACCCACTAGCGGGGGGCTCCAATGAGCAGTTCTTC
16	TRBV6-1	TRBJ2-1	.	TRBD2	CASSEFGGTALDEQFF	TGTGCCAGCAGTGAATTCGGGGGGACTGCCTTGGATGAGCAGTTCTTC
13	TRBV19	TRBJ2-3	.	.	CASSIVLQDTQYF	TGTGCCAGTAGTATTGTACTCCAAGATACGCAGTATTTT
15	TRBV2	TRBJ2-1	once	TRBD2	CASSVGTRADNEQFF	TGTGCCAGCAGTGTTGGGACTAGGGCTGACAATGAGCAGTTCTTC
14	TRBV6-5	TRBJ1-6	.	TRBD1	CASSYRDRGSPLHF	TGTGCCAGCAGTTACCGGGACAGGGGTTCACCCCTCCACTTT
15	TRBV7-3	TRBJ2-5	once	.	CASSPTGTFQETQYF	TGTGCCAGCAGCCCCACCGGGACTTTCCAAGAGACCCAGTACTTC
15	TRBV6-1	TRBJ1-5	.	.	CASSEQGRDNQPQHF	TGTGCCAGCAGTGAACAGGGCAGGGACAATCAGCCCCAGCATTTT
15	TRBV25-1	TRBJ1-1	.	.	CASSGAGTMNTEAFF	TGTGCCAGCAGTGGGGCAGGAACCATGAACACTGAAGCTTTCTTT
15	TRBV6-5	TRBJ2-3	.	.	CASSYSLPSTDTQYF	TGTGCCAGCAGTTACAGCTTACCTAGCACAGATACGCAGTATTTT
13	TRBV18	TRBJ1-1	once	.	CASSPKGGTEAFF	TGTGCCAGCTCACCAAAGGGGGGGACTGAAGCTTTCTTT
13	TRBV4-2	TRBJ2-7	once	.	CARGQGSGYEQYF	TGTGCCAGGGGCCAGGGGTCCGGCTACGAGCAGTACTTC